These T cell receptor beta chains were read from a single sample in a study of B cell selection in AIRE deficiency. The protocol was immunoSEQ multiplex PCR, while the TCRdb copy is restricted to in-frame clones and leaves out a portion. Among about 18,000 clones listed, about 92% were seen once. The material sequenced was CD4+CD25+ Tregs sorted from PBMCs. Receptor source: a human donor in good health. Each CDR3 is given with its conserved first and last residue. The order of the fields is D gene, clone size, V gene, J gene, CDR3 DNA, CDR3 protein. D genes are given only for firm matches. Clone size is stated in some rows and not others, as once, few, many or a class when expanded.

NA	NA	TRBV15	TRBJ2-6	TGTGCCACCAGCCCGGGACGAGGCTCTGGGGCCAACGTCCTGACTTTC	CATSPGRGSGANVLTF
TRBD1	NA	TRBV5-1	TRBJ2-2	TGCGCCAGCAGCCCCGGGACAGGGTACGGGACCGGGGAGCTGTTTTTT	CASSPGTGYGTGELFF
NA	NA	TRBV28	TRBJ1-2	TGTGCCAGCGGGTTGGACAGACTGGGTGGCTACACCTTC	CASGLDRLGGYTF
NA	NA	TRBV5-1	TRBJ2-7	TGCGCCAGCAGCCCTAAAGGACTGTCCTACGAGCAGTACTTC	CASSPKGLSYEQYF
NA	NA	TRBV28	TRBJ1-3	TGTGCCAGCAGTTCCGGGCTAAGCTCTGGAAACACCATATATTTT	CASSSGLSSGNTIYF
NA	NA	TRBV6-5	TRBJ2-7	TGTGCCAGCAGTTACCCGGGCTCCTACGAGCAGTACTTC	CASSYPGSYEQYF
NA	NA	TRBV6-6	TRBJ1-5	TGTGCCAGCAGTTACTACAGCAATCAGCCCCAGCATTTT	CASSYYSNQPQHF
TRBD2	NA	TRBV5-1	TRBJ2-3	TGCGCCAGCAGCTTGACGATAGCGGGAGGGTTGGCAGATACGCAGTATTTT	CASSLTIAGGLADTQYF
NA	NA	TRBV27	TRBJ2-1	TGTGCCGGCAGCTTCGGTACCAAGGCCGGTGAGCAGTTCTTC	CAGSFGTKAGEQFF
NA	once	TRBV18	TRBJ2-4	TGTGCCAGCTCACCGCGCCAGGGGATCCTAGCCAAAAACATTCAGTACTTC	CASSPRQGILAKNIQYF
TRBD2	NA	TRBV7-3	TRBJ2-1	TGTGCCAGCAGCTTCAAGCCCAGCGGGACCAATGAGCAGTTCTTC	CASSFKPSGTNEQFF
NA	NA	TRBV6-6	TRBJ2-3	TGTGCCAGCAGTTACTCGACCCTAGCGTCAGATACGCAGTATTTT	CASSYSTLASDTQYF
NA	NA	TRBV5-6	TRBJ2-3	TGTGCCAGCAGCTCCCCCGGGATCGAACTACCCCCAGATACGCAGTATTTT	CASSSPGIELPPDTQYF
TRBD1	NA	TRBV18	TRBJ1-6	TGTGCCAGCTCACTGAGACAGGGAGACTATAATTCACCCCTCCACTTT	CASSLRQGDYNSPLHF
NA	NA	TRBV19	TRBJ1-2	TGTGCCAGTAGTATACCCAGACCGCCCAAAGACTATGGCTACACCTTC	CASSIPRPPKDYGYTF
NA	once	TRBV7-2	TRBJ2-1	TGTGCCAGCAGCTTAATCAGAGTCCAGTTCTTC	CASSLIRVQFF
NA	NA	TRBV4-3	TRBJ2-6	TGCGCCAGCAGCCAAGATCCGGGGGCTGGGGCCAACGTCCTGACTTTC	CASSQDPGAGANVLTF
TRBD1	NA	TRBV19	TRBJ2-2	TGTGCCAGTAGTGCCCACAGGGGGCGAGGCGGGGAGCTGTTTTTT	CASSAHRGRGGELFF
NA	NA	TRBV27	TRBJ2-2	TGTGCCAGCAGGAAAACAGCGAACACCGGGGAGCTGTTTTTT	CASRKTANTGELFF
TRBD2	NA	TRBV23-1	TRBJ2-1	TGCGCCAGCAGTCAAGAAGTTAGCGGGATCCCCTACAATGAGCAGTTCTTC	CASSQEVSGIPYNEQFF
NA	NA	TRBV11-2	TRBJ1-2	TGTGCCAGCAGCCGGGACGGAAACTATGGCTACACCTTC	CASSRDGNYGYTF
TRBD1	NA	TRBV7-2	TRBJ2-7	TGTGCCAGCAGCCCTACGGGACAGGGGGGATACGAGCAGTACTTC	CASSPTGQGGYEQYF
NA	medium-sized	TRBV19	TRBJ1-2	TGTGCCATCAAGACAACCTACTATGGCTACACCTTC	CAIKTTYYGYTF
NA	NA	TRBV4-1	TRBJ2-2	TGCGCCAGCAGCCATCGAGTGGGGGAGCTGTTTTTT	CASSHRVGELFF
NA	NA	TRBV28	TRBJ1-5	TGTGCCAGCACCTACACGTCTCAGCCCCAGCATTTT	CASTYTSQPQHF
NA	NA	TRBV27	TRBJ1-5	TGTGCCAGCAGAGCCGTAGGGGCCCGGCCCCAGCATTTT	CASRAVGARPQHF
TRBD2	NA	TRBV5-1	TRBJ2-1	TGCGCCAGCAGCTCAGCGGGAGGTACCTACAATGAGCAGTTCTTC	CASSSAGGTYNEQFF
NA	NA	TRBV9	TRBJ2-1	TGTGCCAGCAGCGTAGGGGTACGGGGCAATGAGCAGTTCTTC	CASSVGVRGNEQFF
NA	NA	TRBV6-5	TRBJ2-3	TGTGCCAGCAGCTCAGACTACCTCACAGATACGCAGTATTTT	CASSSDYLTDTQYF
NA	NA	TRBV18	TRBJ1-5	TGTGCCAGCTCACCCCGAGCCACCGGTAGCAATCAGCCCCAGCATTTT	CASSPRATGSNQPQHF
TRBD1	NA	TRBV10-3	TRBJ1-1	TGTGCCATCAGTCCCGACAGGGCCGTTGAAGCTTTCTTT	CAISPDRAVEAFF
NA	NA	TRBV5-4	TRBJ1-1	TGTGCCAGCAGCTTGAGTCTCGGGTCTGAAGCTTTCTTT	CASSLSLGSEAFF
NA	NA	TRBV18	TRBJ2-1	TGTGCCAGCTCACAACGGGACAGGACGGGGAGGGATGAGCAGTTCTTC	CASSQRDRTGRDEQFF
NA	NA	TRBV7-2	TRBJ1-1	TGTGCCAGCAGCTTAGTTTTGGGGTCAGGCACTGAAGCTTTCTTT	CASSLVLGSGTEAFF
NA	NA	TRBV4-2	TRBJ1-2	TGTGCCAGCAGCCAACTGGAGGGTGATGGCTACACCTTC	CASSQLEGDGYTF
TRBD1	NA	TRBV15	TRBJ1-1	TGTGCCACCAGCTCTGGACAGGGGAAGGGGAAAACTGAAGCTTTCTTT	CATSSGQGKGKTEAFF
NA	NA	TRBV9	TRBJ2-2	TGTGCCAGCAGCGTAGCCCACCGGGAGCGGACCGGGGAGCTGTTTTTT	CASSVAHRERTGELFF
TRBD1	NA	TRBV28	TRBJ1-5	TGTGCCAGCAGCCCCGGGACAGGGGACCAGCCCCAGCATTTT	CASSPGTGDQPQHF
NA	NA	TRBV28	TRBJ2-7	TGTGCCAGCAGAAGACAGAACTACGAGCAGTACTTC	CASRRQNYEQYF
NA	NA	TRBV21-1	TRBJ2-5	TGTGCCAGCAGCAGGCCGACAAAACAAGAGACCCAGTACTTC	CASSRPTKQETQYF
NA	NA	TRBV11-3	TRBJ2-2	TGTGCCAGCAGCCCAAGAGACAGGGGGGAGCTGTTTTTT	CASSPRDRGELFF
NA	NA	TRBV7-8	TRBJ2-6	TGTGCCAGCAGCCTTGGACAGTTTGGGGCCAACGTCCTGACTTTC	CASSLGQFGANVLTF
NA	NA	TRBV5-6	TRBJ1-2	TGTGCCAGCAGCAGCAGGGAGCACTATGGCTACACCTTC	CASSSREHYGYTF
NA	NA	TRBV11-3	TRBJ1-1	TGTGCCAGCAGCTTACAGGGCTTGAACACTGAAGCTTTCTTT	CASSLQGLNTEAFF
NA	once	TRBV4-2	TRBJ2-3	TGTGCCAGCAGCTTTGTGCGGCGGGGACGCACAGATACGCAGTATTTT	CASSFVRRGRTDTQYF
NA	NA	TRBV28	TRBJ2-7	TGTGCCAGCAGTTTATTAGGCGGAAGGCCCTACGAGCAGTACTTC	CASSLLGGRPYEQYF